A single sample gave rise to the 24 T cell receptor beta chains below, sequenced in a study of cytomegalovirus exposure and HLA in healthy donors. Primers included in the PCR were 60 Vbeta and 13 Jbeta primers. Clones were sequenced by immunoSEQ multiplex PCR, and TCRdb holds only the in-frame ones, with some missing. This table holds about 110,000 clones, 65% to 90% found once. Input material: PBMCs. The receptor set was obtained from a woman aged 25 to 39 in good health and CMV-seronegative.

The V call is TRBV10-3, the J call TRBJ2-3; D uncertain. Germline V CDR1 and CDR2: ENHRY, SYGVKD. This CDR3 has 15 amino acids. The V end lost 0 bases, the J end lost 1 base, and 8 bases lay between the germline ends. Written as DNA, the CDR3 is TGTGCCATCAGTGAGTCCCTAGAGGGCACAGATACGCAGTATTTT. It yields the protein CAISESLEGTDTQYF.

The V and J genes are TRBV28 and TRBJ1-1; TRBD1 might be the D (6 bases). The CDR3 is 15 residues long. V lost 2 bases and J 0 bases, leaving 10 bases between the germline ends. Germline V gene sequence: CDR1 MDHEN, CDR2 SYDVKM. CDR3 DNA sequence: TGTGCCAGCAGTTTAGCCGGGGGGCTGAACACTGAAGCTTTCTTT. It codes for CASSLAGGLNTEAFF.

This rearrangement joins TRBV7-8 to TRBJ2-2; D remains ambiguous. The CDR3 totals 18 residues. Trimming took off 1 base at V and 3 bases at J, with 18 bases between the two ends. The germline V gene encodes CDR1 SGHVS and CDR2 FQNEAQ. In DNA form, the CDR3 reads TGTGCCAGCAGCTTAGTACTCCGTGGGCGTTTGGACACCGGGGAGCTGTTTTTT. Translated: CASSLVLRGRLDTGELFF. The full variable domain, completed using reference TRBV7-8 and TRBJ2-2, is GAGVSQSPRYKVAKRGQDVALRCDPISGHVSLFWYQQALGQGPEFLTYFQNEAQLDKSGLPSDRFFAERPEGSVSTLKIQRTQQEDSAVYLCASSLVLRGRLDTGELFFGEGSRLTVL.

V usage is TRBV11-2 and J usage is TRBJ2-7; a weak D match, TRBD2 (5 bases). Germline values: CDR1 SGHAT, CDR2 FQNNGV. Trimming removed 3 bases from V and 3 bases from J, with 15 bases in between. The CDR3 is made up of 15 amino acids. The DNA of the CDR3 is TGTGCCAGCAGCTTCGGGGTTGACTCTGGCTACGAGCAGTACTTC. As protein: CASSFGVDSGYEQYF.

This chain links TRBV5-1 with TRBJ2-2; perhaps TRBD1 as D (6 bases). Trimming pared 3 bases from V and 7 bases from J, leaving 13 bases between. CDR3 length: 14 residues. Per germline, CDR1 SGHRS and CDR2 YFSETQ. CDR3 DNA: TGCGCCAGCAGCTCACAGGGTGCGGGCGGGGAGCTGTTTTTT. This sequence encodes CASSSQGAGGELFF.

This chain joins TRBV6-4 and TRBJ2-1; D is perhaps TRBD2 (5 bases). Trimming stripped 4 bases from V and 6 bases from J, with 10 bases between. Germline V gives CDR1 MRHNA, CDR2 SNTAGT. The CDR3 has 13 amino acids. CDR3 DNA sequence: TGTGCCAGCAGTGCCACTAGTATCAATGAGCAGTTCTTC. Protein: CASSATSINEQFF.

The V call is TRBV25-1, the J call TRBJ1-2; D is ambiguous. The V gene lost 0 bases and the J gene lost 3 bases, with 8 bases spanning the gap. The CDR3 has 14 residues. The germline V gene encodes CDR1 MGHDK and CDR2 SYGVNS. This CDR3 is CASSEYGRHYGYTF. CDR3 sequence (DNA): TGTGCCAGCAGTGAATACGGCAGGCACTATGGCTACACCTTC.

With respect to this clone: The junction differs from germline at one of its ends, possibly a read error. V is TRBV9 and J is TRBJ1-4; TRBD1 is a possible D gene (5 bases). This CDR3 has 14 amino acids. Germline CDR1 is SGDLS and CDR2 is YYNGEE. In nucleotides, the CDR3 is TGTGCCAGCAGCCCTCGGACAACGAATGAAAAACTGTTTTTT. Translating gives CASSPRTTNEKLFF.

CDR3 protein: CASSLAMTSGRAQFF. The CDR3 bases are TGTGCCAGCAGCTTAGCCATGACTAGCGGGAGGGCTCAGTTCTTC. The rearrangement uses TRBV11-2 and TRBJ2-1, with TRBD2 matching over 14 bases. The CDR3 covers 15 residues. Trimming took 1 base from V and 13 from J; bases not matched to a gene: 6. Looked up from germline, CDR1 is SGHAT and CDR2 is FQNNGV.

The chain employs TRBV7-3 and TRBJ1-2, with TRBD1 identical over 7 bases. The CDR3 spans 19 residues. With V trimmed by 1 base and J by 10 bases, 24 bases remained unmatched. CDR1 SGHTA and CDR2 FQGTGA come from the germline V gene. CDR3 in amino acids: CASSLRGGSAPTNPDDYTF. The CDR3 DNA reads TGTGCCAGCAGCTTAAGAGGGGGCAGTGCTCCGACTAATCCGGATGACTACACCTTC.

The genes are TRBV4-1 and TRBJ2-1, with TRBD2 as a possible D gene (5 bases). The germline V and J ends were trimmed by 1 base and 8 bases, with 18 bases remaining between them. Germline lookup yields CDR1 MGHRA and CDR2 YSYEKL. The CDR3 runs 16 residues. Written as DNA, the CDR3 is TGCGCCAGCAGCCAAGTCCTGGATGGGAGTATATATGAGCAGTTCTTC. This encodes CASSQVLDGSIYEQFF.

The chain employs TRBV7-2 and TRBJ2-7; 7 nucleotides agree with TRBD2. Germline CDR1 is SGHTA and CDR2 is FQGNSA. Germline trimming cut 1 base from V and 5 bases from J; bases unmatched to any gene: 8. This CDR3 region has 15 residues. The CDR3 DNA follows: TGTGCCAGCAGCTTAGAAGCGGGAAGGGCAAACGAGCAGTACTTC. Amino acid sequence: CASSLEAGRANEQYF.

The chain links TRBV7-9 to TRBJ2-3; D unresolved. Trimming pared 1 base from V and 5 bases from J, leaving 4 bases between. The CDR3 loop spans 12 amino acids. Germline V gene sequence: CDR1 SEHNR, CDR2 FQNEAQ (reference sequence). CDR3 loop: CASSLDLDTQYF. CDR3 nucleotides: TGTGCCAGCAGCTTAGATCTAGATACGCAGTATTTT.

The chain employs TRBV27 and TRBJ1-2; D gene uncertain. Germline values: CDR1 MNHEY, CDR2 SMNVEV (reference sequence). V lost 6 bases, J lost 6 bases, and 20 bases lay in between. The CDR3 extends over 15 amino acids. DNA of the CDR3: TGTGCCAGCAGACCGTTGGAGGTTACTTGGGATGGCTACACCTTC. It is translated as CASRPLEVTWDGYTF.

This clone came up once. CDR3 DNA: TGTGCCAGCAGTTCGGGGGTATATGGCTACACCTTC. It yields the protein CASSSGVYGYTF. The V and J genes are TRBV6-1 and TRBJ1-2; tentative D call: TRBD1 (5 bases). V dropped 5 bases and J dropped 5 bases, with 9 bases sitting between them. CDR1 MNHNS and CDR2 SASEGT come from the germline V gene. The CDR3 covers 12 residues.

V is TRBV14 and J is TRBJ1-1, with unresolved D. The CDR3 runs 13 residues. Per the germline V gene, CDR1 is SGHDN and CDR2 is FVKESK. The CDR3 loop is CASQKYTNTEAFF. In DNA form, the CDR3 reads TGTGCATCCCAGAAATATACGAACACTGAAGCTTTCTTT.

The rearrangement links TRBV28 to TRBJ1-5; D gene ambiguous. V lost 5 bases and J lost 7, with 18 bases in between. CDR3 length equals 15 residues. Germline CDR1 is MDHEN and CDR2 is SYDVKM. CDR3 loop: CASSPIVGSRQPQHF. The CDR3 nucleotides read TGTGCCAGCAGTCCCATAGTTGGGAGTCGGCAGCCCCAGCATTTT.

DNA of the CDR3: TGCGCCAGCAGCAACTACAGGGTCGATAACACTGAAGCTTTCTTT. Protein sequence: CASSNYRVDNTEAFF. The chain has TRBV5-1 and TRBJ1-1; possible D gene TRBD1, 6 bases. From germline, CDR1 is SGHRS and CDR2 YFSETQ. Trimming cost V 4 bases and J 2 bases, with 15 bases left between them. The CDR3 runs 15 residues. The variable domain in full, with the rest retrieved from reference TRBV5-1 and TRBJ1-1, is KAGVTQTPRYLIKTRGQQVTLSCSPISGHRSVSWYQQTPGQGLQFLFEYFSETQRNKGNFPGRFSGRQFSNSRSEMNVSTLELGDSALYLCASSNYRVDNTEAFFGQGTRLTVV.

CDR3 nucleotide sequence: TGTGCCAGCAGCCCAAGTGTGGGACAGGGCCCCTACGAGCAGTACTTC. Its protein is CASSPSVGQGPYEQYF. The genes are TRBV7-2 and TRBJ2-7, with TRBD1 matching over 9 bases. V was pared by 5 bases and J by 2 bases, with 10 bases of the junction left unmatched. The CDR3 totals 16 residues. CDR1 is SGHTA, CDR2 FQGNSA, per germline.

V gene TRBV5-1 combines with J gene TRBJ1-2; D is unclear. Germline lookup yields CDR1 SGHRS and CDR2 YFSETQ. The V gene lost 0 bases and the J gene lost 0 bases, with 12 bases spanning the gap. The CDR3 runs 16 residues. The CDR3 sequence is CASSLVVSTSNYGYTF. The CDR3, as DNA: TGCGCCAGCAGCTTGGTAGTTTCGACATCTAACTATGGCTACACCTTC.

The CDR3 sequence: CASSLSGGSLNEQYF. The CDR3 nucleotides read TGTGCCAGCAGCTTATCGGGAGGCTCGCTGAACGAGCAGTACTTC. The gene calls are TRBV7-9 and TRBJ2-7, with TRBD2 matching 7 bases. This CDR3 comprises 15 residues. The V segment lost 2 bases and the J segment 5 bases; nucleotides outside the gene matches: 9. Per germline, CDR1 SEHNR and CDR2 FQNEAQ (reference sequence).

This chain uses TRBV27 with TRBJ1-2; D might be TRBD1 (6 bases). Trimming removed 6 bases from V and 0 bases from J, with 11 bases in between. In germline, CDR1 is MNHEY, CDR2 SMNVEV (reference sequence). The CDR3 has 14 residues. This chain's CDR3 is CASRLQGTNYGYTF. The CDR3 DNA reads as TGTGCCAGCAGGTTACAGGGCACTAACTATGGCTACACCTTC.

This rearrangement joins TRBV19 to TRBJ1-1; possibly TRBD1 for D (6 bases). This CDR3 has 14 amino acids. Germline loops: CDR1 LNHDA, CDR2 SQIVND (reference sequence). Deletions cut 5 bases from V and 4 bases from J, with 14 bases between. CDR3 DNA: TGTGCCAGTAGTCCGAGGGGGTTTGGCACTGAAGCTTTCTTT. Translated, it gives CASSPRGFGTEAFF.

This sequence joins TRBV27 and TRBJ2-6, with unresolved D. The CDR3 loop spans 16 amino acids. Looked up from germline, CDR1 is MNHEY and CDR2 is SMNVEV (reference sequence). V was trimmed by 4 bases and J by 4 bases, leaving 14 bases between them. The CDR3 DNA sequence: TGTGCCAGCAGTTCGCCTAGTAGTAGGGGGGCCAACGTCCTGACTTTC. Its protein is CASSSPSSRGANVLTF.